Below, 22 T cell receptor beta chains from the same sample are listed, as sequenced in a study of beta chain features in type 1 diabetes. Expressed TCRB transcripts were sequenced, since all the RNA that had been isolated was reverse transcribed. Measured with immunoSEQ multiplex PCR; TCRdb has only the in-frame clones, and not every one. The sample lists 30,000 to 45,000 clones; 64% were seen once. The sequencing sample was made of Tregs from blood. These receptors all stem from a woman in her 30s in good health.

As regards this clone: The junction does not match germline at one end; this may be a read error. CDR3 region: CPSSGRGTGELFF. The CDR3 coding sequence is TGCCCCTCTAGCGGGAGGGGTACCGGGGAGCTGTTTTTT. The V call is TRBV6-6, the J call TRBJ2-2, with 12 bases identical to TRBD2. Germline CDR1 and CDR2: MNHNY and SVGAGI (reference sequence). The CDR3 is made up of 13 amino acids.

A few counts support this clone. The genes are TRBV19 and TRBJ1-5; 7 nucleotides match TRBD1. Germline V CDR1 and CDR2: LNHDA, SQIVND (reference sequence). Losses at the gene ends were 4 bases for V and 5 bases for J; bases not matched to a gene: 2. CDR3 length: 13 residues. The CDR3 DNA reads as TGTGCCAGTAGTAACGACAGGGATCAGCCCCAGCATTTT. Residues: CASSNDRDQPQHF.

The chain has TRBV7-6 and TRBJ2-7; TRBD2 aligns across 13 bases. V lost 4 bases, J lost 2 bases, and 2 bases stayed unmatched. This CDR3 is built from 15 residues. Germline V gene lookup returns CDR1 SGHVS and CDR2 FNYEAQ. The CDR3 loop reads CASSWGTSGTYEQYF. CDR3 coding DNA: TGTGCCAGCAGCTGGGGGACTAGCGGGACCTACGAGCAGTACTTC. The variable domain in full, completed from reference TRBV7-6 and TRBJ2-7, reads GAGVSQSPRYKVTKRGQDVALRCDPISGHVSLYWYRQALGQGPEFLTYFNYEAQQDKSGLPNDRFSAERPEGSISTLTIQRTEQRDSAMYRCASSWGTSGTYEQYFGPGTRLTVT.

The rearrangement uses TRBV28 and TRBJ1-1; 7 nucleotides align to TRBD1. Trimming at V came to 6 bases and at J to 1 base, leaving 2 bases not matched to a gene. The CDR3 contains 13 residues. In germline, CDR1 is MDHEN, CDR2 SYDVKM. CDR3 in DNA: TGTGCCAGCAGGGGACAGTGGAACACTGAAGCTTTCTTT. As protein: CASRGQWNTEAFF.

V and J are TRBV12-5 and TRBJ2-1, with 7 bases aligning to TRBD2. CDR3 length equals 13 residues. CDR1 is LGHNT, CDR2 FRNRAP, per germline. V was clipped by 4 bases and J by 6 bases; unmatched bases: 3. The CDR3 region has the DNA TGTGCTAGTGGTTCCACGGGAGGCAATGAGCAGTTCTTC. Protein: CASGSTGGNEQFF.

This chain connects TRBV5-1 to TRBJ2-5; D unresolved. The last part of the DNA fits TRBJ2-7 better; the J call may be wrong. The CDR3 is 12 amino acids. Germline CDR1 SGHRS, CDR2 YFSETQ. CDR3 in amino acids: CASSATDYEQYF. DNA for the CDR3: TGCGCCAGCAGCGCCACTGACTACGAGCAGTACTTC.

V and J are TRBV28 and TRBJ2-5; the D is unclear. V was pared by 4 bases and J by 5 bases, with 11 bases between. This CDR3 region has 13 residues. CDR1 MDHEN and CDR2 SYDVKM come from the germline V gene. CDR3 sequence (DNA): TGTGCCAGCAGTTCCGTCCGGCGGGAGACCCAGTACTTC. It translates to CASSSVRRETQYF.

The chain links TRBV7-2 to TRBJ2-3; 14 bases map to TRBD2. Germline assignment: CDR1 SGHTA and CDR2 FQGNSA. CDR3 length: 16 amino acids. Losses at the gene ends were 6 bases for V and 3 bases for J; bases not matched to a gene: 5. CDR3 loop: CASRPGLAGGTDTQYF. The CDR3 nucleotides are TGTGCCAGCAGACCCGGACTAGCGGGAGGAACAGATACGCAGTATTTT.

This clone was observed a handful of times. The chain recombines TRBV18 with TRBJ2-3; D is unclear. Germline V lookup: CDR1 KGHSH, CDR2 LQKENI. The CDR3 consists of 15 residues. V dropped 1 base and J dropped 2 bases, with 10 bases sitting between them. The CDR3 region is CASSPRAALTDTQYF. Here the CDR3 DNA reads TGTGCCAGCTCACCACGGGCAGCACTCACAGATACGCAGTATTTT. The whole variable domain, filled in from reference TRBV18 and TRBJ2-3, reads NAGVMQNPRHLVRRRGQEARLRCSPMKGHSHVYWYRQLPEEGLKFMVYLQKENIIDESGMPKERFSAEFPKEGPSILRIQQVVRGDSAAYFCASSPRAALTDTQYFGPGTRLTVL.

The chain carries TRBV30 and TRBJ1-5, with TRBD1 identical over 8 bases. This CDR3 region has 16 residues. Per germline, CDR1 GTSNPN and CDR2 SVGIG (reference sequence). V shed 2 bases and J 5 bases; nucleotides not matched to a gene: 11. CDR3 loop: CAWSPGQGAGDQPQHF. The CDR3 region has the DNA TGTGCCTGGAGTCCCGGGCAGGGGGCTGGGGATCAGCCCCAGCATTTT.

The chain recombines TRBV7-2 with TRBJ2-1, with 15 bases aligning to TRBD2. The CDR3 is 15 amino acids. V was pared by 5 bases and J by 9 bases, with 5 bases of the junction left unmatched. Germline CDR1 and CDR2: SGHTA and FQGNSA. This CDR3 reads CASSPRTSGRGEQFF. The DNA of the CDR3 is TGTGCCAGCAGCCCCCGGACTAGCGGGAGGGGTGAGCAGTTCTTC.

The chain carries TRBV7-9 and TRBJ2-2, with D possibly being TRBD2 (6 bases). With 5 bases removed from V and 1 base from J, the gap between germline ends came to 11 bases. Germline CDR1 is SEHNR and CDR2 is FQNEAQ (reference sequence). The CDR3 is 15 amino acids. The CDR3 region has the DNA TGTGCCAGCAGCCGTTGGCGGGGGAACACCGGGGAGCTGTTTTTT. This encodes CASSRWRGNTGELFF. Full variable domain (outside the CDR3, taken from reference TRBV7-9 and TRBJ2-2): DTGVSQNPRHKITKRGQNVTFRCDPISEHNRLYWYRQTLGQGPEFLTYFQNEAQLEKSRLLSDRFSAERPKGSFSTLEIQRTEQGDSAMYLCASSRWRGNTGELFFGEGSRLTVL.

The chain uses TRBV6-1 and TRBJ2-4; 8 nucleotides match TRBD1. Germline V lookup: CDR1 MNHNS, CDR2 SASEGT. Germline trimming cut 5 bases from V and 8 bases from J; bases unmatched to any gene: 8. The CDR3 totals 14 residues. DNA of the CDR3: TGTGCCAGCAGTCGGACAGGGTTAAGGTACATTCAGTACTTC. Residues: CASSRTGLRYIQYF.

This clone has more than one count but fewer than ten. V and J are TRBV6-1 and TRBJ1-1; 8 bases fit TRBD1. Germline V lookup: CDR1 MNHNS, CDR2 SASEGT. The CDR3 totals 14 residues. Trimming at V came to 4 bases and at J to 1 base, leaving 2 bases not matched to a gene. The CDR3 reads CASSVGQGNTEAFF. CDR3 nucleotide sequence: TGTGCCAGCAGTGTCGGACAGGGGAACACTGAAGCTTTCTTT.

This rearrangement joins TRBV11-2 to TRBJ2-3; 13 bases fit TRBD2. The CDR3 runs to 18 residues. Trimming removed 6 bases from V and 2 bases from J; junction bases left unmatched: 11. The germline gives CDR1 SGHAT, CDR2 FQNNGV. Here the CDR3 reads CASRGRTSGSENTDTQYF. The CDR3 DNA follows: TGTGCCAGCAGGGGTAGGACTAGCGGGAGTGAAAACACAGATACGCAGTATTTT.

The chain carries TRBV2 and TRBJ1-4; D uncertain. CDR1 and CDR2 (germline): SNHLY, FYNNEI. CDR3 length: 16 amino acids. The V end lost 4 bases, the J end lost 0 bases, and 12 bases lay between the germline ends. DNA of the CDR3: TGTGCCAGCAGTGTGATGGGCCAGACAACTAATGAAAAACTGTTTTTT. Its translation: CASSVMGQTTNEKLFF.

This chain connects TRBV4-3 to TRBJ2-2; TRBD2 matches at 10 bases. Trimming took 0 bases from V and 1 from J; bases not matched to a gene: 5. In germline, CDR1 is LGHNA, CDR2 YSLEER. The CDR3 runs 18 residues. CDR3 sequence: CASSQEGGLAVNTGELFF. The CDR3, as DNA: TGCGCCAGCAGCCAAGAGGGCGGACTAGCGGTGAACACCGGGGAGCTGTTTTTT.

The rearrangement links TRBV4-1 to TRBJ2-7; 7 positions match TRBD2. J lost 2 bases, V lost 1 base, and 8 bases had no gene match. The V gene's germline CDR1 is MGHRA and CDR2 YSYEKL. This CDR3 has 16 amino acids. CDR3 nucleotides: TGCGCCAGCAGCCAAGGATGGGCTAGCGGTACCTACGAGCAGTACTTC. This translates into CASSQGWASGTYEQYF.

V is TRBV7-8 and J is TRBJ1-2; possibly TRBD1 for D (6 bases). The CDR3 sequence is 15 residues long. The germline V gene has CDR1 SGHVS and CDR2 FQNEAQ. V was cut by 4 bases and J by 2 bases, with 14 bases left in between. The CDR3 region has the DNA TGTGCCAGCAGCTCACACAGGGATTTGAACTATGGCTACACCTTC. Amino acid sequence: CASSSHRDLNYGYTF.

This chain connects TRBV19 to TRBJ2-1; TRBD2 might be the D (6 bases). CDR1 is LNHDA, CDR2 SQIVND, per germline (reference sequence). The CDR3 is 13 amino acids. Trimming took off 9 bases at V and 4 bases at J, with 13 bases between the two ends. The CDR3 bases are TGTGCCAGCGGGGACTCTCTATACAATGAGCAGTTCTTC. It is translated as CASGDSLYNEQFF.

This chain links TRBV7-2 with TRBJ2-1; 9 bases match TRBD2. Germline V gives CDR1 SGHTA, CDR2 FQGNSA. This CDR3 is built from 18 residues. The V gene end was trimmed by 1 base and the J gene end by 7 bases; junction bases not matched to a gene: 14. CDR3 residues: CASSLVSGRISFRNEQFF. In nucleotides, the CDR3 is TGTGCCAGCAGCTTAGTTAGCGGGAGAATCTCTTTCCGAAATGAGCAGTTCTTC.

The chain couples TRBV19 to TRBJ2-1; 8 bases align to TRBD2. In germline, CDR1 is LNHDA, CDR2 SQIVND (reference sequence). Trimming cost V 6 bases and J 7 bases; bases outside gene matches: 14. This CDR3 is built from 16 residues. The CDR3 reads CASSPLFSGIGNEQFF. CDR3 DNA: TGTGCCAGTAGCCCCCTTTTTAGCGGGATAGGGAATGAGCAGTTCTTC.